A selection of T cell receptor beta chains follows, all from one sample in a study of early stage breast cancer tumors. Sequenced by immunoSEQ multiplex PCR; TCRdb stores in-frame clones only, minus some. The table records tens of thousands of clones, about 78% of them present only once. Source material: blood. Source of these receptors: a person aged 45 to 59 with breast cancer. CDR3s include the opening cysteine and the closing phenylalanine or tryptophan. The order of the fields is J gene, D gene, V gene, clone size, CDR3 protein, CDR3 DNA. The D gene is left open where the match is weak. Size tells how often a clone was seen (once, few, many) or the class of an expanded clone, and some rows leave it out.

j_call: TRBJ1-2
d_call: NA
v_call: TRBV14
clone_size: NA
cdr3_aa: CASSQVLNYGYTF
cdr3_nt: TGTGCCAGCAGCCAAGTTCTAAACTATGGCTACACCTTC

j_call: TRBJ2-7
d_call: NA
v_call: TRBV10-1
clone_size: few
cdr3_aa: CASSESGRTDINEQYF
cdr3_nt: TGCGCCAGCAGTGAGTCTGGAAGGACAGACATCAACGAGCAGTACTTC

j_call: TRBJ1-2
d_call: NA
v_call: TRBV5-6
clone_size: NA
cdr3_aa: CASTERTDFYGYTF
cdr3_nt: TGTGCCAGCACCGAGCGGACAGACTTCTATGGCTACACCTTC

j_call: TRBJ2-1
d_call: TRBD2
v_call: TRBV4-3
clone_size: NA
cdr3_aa: CASSHGVAGGEFF
cdr3_nt: TGCGCCAGCAGCCATGGCGTAGCGGGGGGGGAGTTCTTC

j_call: TRBJ1-2
d_call: NA
v_call: TRBV27
clone_size: NA
cdr3_aa: CASSLRANYGYTF
cdr3_nt: TGTGCCAGCAGTTTACGTGCTAACTATGGCTACACCTTC

j_call: TRBJ2-5
d_call: NA
v_call: TRBV12-5
clone_size: NA
cdr3_aa: CASGFIGLETQYF
cdr3_nt: TGTGCTAGTGGTTTCATCGGGTTGGAGACCCAGTACTTC

j_call: TRBJ1-2
d_call: TRBD1
v_call: TRBV10-2
clone_size: NA
cdr3_aa: CASTGGDSSGLGNGYTF
cdr3_nt: TGCGCCAGCACCGGAGGGGACAGTTCTGGATTAGGGAATGGCTACACCTTC

j_call: TRBJ2-2
d_call: TRBD2
v_call: TRBV10-1
clone_size: few
cdr3_aa: CASSKGLAPGELFF
cdr3_nt: TGCGCCAGCAGCAAGGGACTAGCCCCCGGGGAGCTGTTTTTT

j_call: TRBJ2-7
d_call: TRBD1
v_call: TRBV11-2
clone_size: NA
cdr3_aa: CASSRRGSEQYF
cdr3_nt: TGTGCCAGCAGCCGCAGGGGGTCCGAGCAGTACTTC

j_call: TRBJ1-3
d_call: NA
v_call: TRBV18
clone_size: NA
cdr3_aa: CASSPDNSGNTIYF
cdr3_nt: TGTGCCAGCTCCCCGGACAACTCTGGAAACACCATATATTTT

j_call: TRBJ2-5
d_call: TRBD2
v_call: TRBV19
clone_size: NA
cdr3_aa: CASRRLAGGQETQYF
cdr3_nt: TGTGCCAGTAGGAGACTAGCGGGTGGCCAAGAGACCCAGTACTTC

j_call: TRBJ1-1
d_call: NA
v_call: TRBV10-1
clone_size: NA
cdr3_aa: CASSEGGQNTEAFF
cdr3_nt: TGCGCCAGCAGTGAGGGGGGACAGAACACTGAAGCTTTCTTT

j_call: TRBJ2-1
d_call: TRBD2
v_call: TRBV14
clone_size: NA
cdr3_aa: CASSQDSLAGRMQFF
cdr3_nt: TGTGCCAGCAGCCAAGACAGTCTAGCGGGTAGAATGCAGTTCTTC

j_call: TRBJ2-7
d_call: NA
v_call: TRBV4-1
clone_size: NA
cdr3_aa: CASSLLTGTASNEQYF
cdr3_nt: TGCGCCAGCAGCCTCCTCACCGGGACTGCATCTAACGAGCAGTACTTC

j_call: TRBJ1-2
d_call: NA
v_call: TRBV30
clone_size: NA
cdr3_aa: CARGPGYLNYGYTF
cdr3_nt: TGTGCCCGCGGGCCGGGGTACTTAAACTATGGCTACACCTTC

j_call: TRBJ2-4
d_call: NA
v_call: TRBV19
clone_size: few
cdr3_aa: CASNQGGSKNIQYF
cdr3_nt: TGTGCCAGTAATCAGGGGGGATCTAAAAACATTCAGTACTTC

j_call: TRBJ1-4
d_call: TRBD1
v_call: TRBV4-3
clone_size: once
cdr3_aa: CASSQAQGPNEKLFF
cdr3_nt: TGCGCCAGCAGCCAAGCACAGGGGCCGAATGAAAAACTGTTTTTT

j_call: TRBJ1-5
d_call: NA
v_call: TRBV6-1
clone_size: NA
cdr3_aa: CASSERSQPQHF
cdr3_nt: TGTGCCAGCAGTGAAAGGAGTCAGCCCCAGCATTTT